A single sample gave rise to the 26 T cell receptor beta chains below, sequenced in a study of early T cells in non-severe SARS-CoV-2 infection. TCRdb re-called the 5' RACE reads with MiXCR, one entry per CDR3 protein. Here the sample spans roughly 60,000 distinct CDR3 sequences, over 9.5% being singletons. Sequencing was done on a sample of whole blood. These receptors all stem from an adult who was a healthcare worker with PCR-confirmed SARS-CoV-2 infection or an uninfected control (not recorded which).

This chain joins TRBV29-1 and TRBJ1-2; 8 bases line up with TRBD1. With V trimmed by 4 bases and J by 8 bases, 6 bases remained unmatched. The CDR3 contains 12 residues. Looked up from germline, CDR1 is SQVTM and CDR2 is ANQGSEA. This CDR3 is CSVGRGLGGYTF. In nucleotides, the CDR3 is TGCAGCGTTGGCAGGGGGCTAGGCGGCTACACCTTC.

This chain links TRBV9 with TRBJ2-5; D not certain. The germline V gene encodes CDR1 SGDLS and CDR2 YYNGEE. V lost 5 bases and J lost 0, with 11 bases in between. This CDR3 comprises 14 residues. Here the CDR3 DNA reads TGTGCCAGCAGTCACGATCCAAACCAAGAGACCCAGTACTTC. Residues: CASSHDPNQETQYF.

This clonotype was picked up a small number of times. V is TRBV7-2 and J is TRBJ2-7; D unresolved. The ends were cut back, 1 base at V and 3 bases at J, with 10 bases in the middle. CDR1 is SGHTA, CDR2 FQGNSA, per germline. The CDR3 runs to 14 residues. DNA of the CDR3: TGTGCCAGCAGCTTAGATGGAGTGAACTACGAGCAGTACTTC. Protein product: CASSLDGVNYEQYF.

The sample holds a few counts of this clonotype. The chain links TRBV27 to TRBJ2-7, with 9 bases lining up with TRBD1. This CDR3 region has 14 residues. V dropped 5 bases and J dropped 6; count of bases not matched to a gene: 8. The germline V gene encodes CDR1 MNHEY and CDR2 SMNVEV (reference sequence). CDR3 coding DNA: TGTGCCAGCAGTGGGGGACAGGGCCTTCGCGAGCAGTACTTC. Its protein is CASSGGQGLREQYF.

This clonotype was seen more than once but under ten times. The rearrangement links TRBV28 to TRBJ2-2; D may correspond to TRBD1 or TRBD2 (5 bases each). Germline V gene sequence: CDR1 MDHEN, CDR2 SYDVKM. The CDR3 sequence is 18 residues long. V lost 6 bases, J lost 6 bases, and 26 bases lay in between. The CDR3 protein is CASSSGFSGGMFAGELFF. As DNA, the CDR3 is TGTGCCAGCAGCTCCGGTTTCTCTGGGGGAATGTTCGCCGGGGAGCTGTTTTTT.

The chain couples TRBV7-2 to TRBJ2-3; D gene uncertain. Looked up from germline, CDR1 is SGHTA and CDR2 is FQGNSA. Trimming pared 5 bases from V and 6 bases from J, leaving 30 bases between. This CDR3 is 19 amino acids long. The CDR3 bases are TGTGCCAGCAGCCGCCCAAGGGAAATATACACCCTAGGGTTTGATACGCAGTATTTT. Translation: CASSRPREIYTLGFDTQYF.

The chain is built from TRBV6-1 and TRBJ2-7; D not resolved. The germline gives CDR1 MNHNS, CDR2 SASEGT. The ends were cut back, 8 bases at V and 5 bases at J, with 16 bases in the middle. The CDR3 is 13 amino acids. The CDR3 is CASEKEIRDEQYF. CDR3 nucleotides: TGTGCCAGCGAAAAAGAGATTCGGGACGAGCAGTACTTC.

The gene calls are TRBV3-1 and TRBJ2-1; TRBD1 aligns across 7 bases. The CDR3 spans 11 residues. V lost 4 bases, J lost 13 bases, and 4 bases stayed unmatched. The germline V gene has CDR1 LGHDT and CDR2 YNNKEL (reference sequence). This CDR3 is CASSPGQAQFF. The CDR3 region has the DNA TGTGCCAGCAGCCCAGGACAGGCACAGTTCTTC.

This clonotype has a count of ten or more. This sequence joins TRBV7-6 and TRBJ2-7; the D is unclear. V lost 1 base to trimming and J lost 2 bases, with 9 bases between them. The V gene's germline CDR1 is SGHVS and CDR2 FNYEAQ. The CDR3 covers 14 residues. CDR3 nucleotides: TGTGCCAGCAGCTTAGAGGCAGGAGCCTACGAGCAGTACTTC. As protein: CASSLEAGAYEQYF. Full variable domain (rest looked up from reference TRBV7-6 and TRBJ2-7): GAGVSQSPRYKVTKRGQDVALRCDPISGHVSLYWYRQALGQGPEFLTYFNYEAQQDKSGLPNDRFSAERPEGSISTLTIQRTEQRDSAMYRCASSLEAGAYEQYFGPGTRLTVT.

The chain has TRBV7-2 and TRBJ2-1, with TRBD2 matching 8 bases. The CDR3 is made up of 16 amino acids. From germline, CDR1 is SGHTA and CDR2 FQGNSA. The J segment lost 10 bases and the V segment lost 5 bases, leaving 16 bases of the junction unmatched. The CDR3 loop is CASSLGSGSFLSEQFF. CDR3 sequence (DNA): TGTGCCAGCAGCCTCGGGAGCGGGAGTTTTCTTTCGGAGCAGTTCTTC.

V is TRBV29-1 and J is TRBJ2-3, with 11 positions matching TRBD2. This CDR3 has 18 amino acids. Germline assignment: CDR1 SQVTM and CDR2 ANQGSEA. V lost 5 bases to trimming and J lost 1 base; unmatched junction nucleotides: 14. The CDR3 DNA sequence: TGCAGCGTTACACCCCGGTTACTAGCGGGAGTTGGCACAGATACGCAGTATTTT. Translating it yields CSVTPRLLAGVGTDTQYF.

The V and J genes are TRBV7-9 and TRBJ2-1; no reliable D call. Per germline, CDR1 SEHNR and CDR2 FQNEAQ (reference sequence). CDR3 length equals 14 residues. The ends were cut back, 3 bases at V and 0 bases at J, with 6 bases in the middle. Here the CDR3 reads CASSLQNSYNEQFF. The CDR3 DNA follows: TGTGCCAGCAGCTTGCAGAACTCCTACAATGAGCAGTTCTTC.

This clonotype has a handful of counts. The chain joins TRBV13 to TRBJ2-7, with 7 nucleotides matching TRBD1. V trimming: 6 bases; J trimming: 3 bases; junction bases outside the gene matches: 11. CDR3 length: 15 amino acids. Germline values: CDR1 PRHDT, CDR2 FYEKMQ (reference sequence). In nucleotides, the CDR3 is TGTGCCAGCAGTACGACAGGGCGCCTTCTCTACGAGCAGTACTTC. Protein: CASSTTGRLLYEQYF.

The chain has TRBV12-3 or TRBV12-4 and TRBJ2-2; perhaps TRBD1 as D (5 bases). V lost 3 bases, J lost 4 bases, and 12 bases lay in between. The CDR3 has 15 amino acids. CDR3 bases: TGTGCCAGCAGTTTTCTCCAGGGCGGCACCGGGGAGCTGTTTTTT. Amino acids: CASSFLQGGTGELFF.

This clonotype was counted ten times or more. CDR3 region: CSARTDYTEAFF. The CDR3 nucleotides are TGCAGCGCTCGGACGGATTACACTGAAGCTTTCTTT. The genes are TRBV29-1 and TRBJ1-1; D not resolved. CDR3 length equals 12 residues. Germline-derived CDR1 and CDR2 are SQVTM and ANQGSEA. Trimming stripped 7 bases from V and 3 bases from J, with 12 bases between.

This clonotype has just a few counts. The chain uses TRBV20-1 and TRBJ2-1; TRBD2 matches 8 bases. The V segment lost 4 bases and the J segment 0 bases; nucleotides outside the gene matches: 11. CDR3 length equals 17 residues. Germline assignment: CDR1 DFQATT and CDR2 SNEGSKA (reference sequence). Here the CDR3 reads CSATSPGTRGSYNEQFF. The CDR3, as DNA: TGCAGTGCTACGAGCCCCGGGACTAGGGGCTCCTACAATGAGCAGTTCTTC.

This clonotype was detected many times. The junction differs from germline at one of its ends, possibly a read error. The chain combines TRBV30 with TRBJ1-2; weak D call: TRBD1 (6 bases). There are 14 residues in the CDR3. In germline, CDR1 is GTSNPN, CDR2 SVGIG (reference sequence). Written as DNA, the CDR3 is TGTGCCCGGAGGGGGGACATTGGAAGTAGTGGCTACACCTTC. Amino acids: CARRGDIGSSGYTF.

This clonotype was counted between two and nine times. The chain has TRBV27 and TRBJ2-1; 8 bases map to TRBD2. J gave up 7 bases and V 0 bases, and 8 bases lay outside the gene matches. Germline V gives CDR1 MNHEY, CDR2 SMNVEV (reference sequence). The CDR3 is 16 residues long. CDR3 loop: CASSLSAIAGRNEQFF. CDR3 DNA sequence: TGTGCCAGCAGTTTATCCGCGATAGCGGGAAGGAATGAGCAGTTCTTC.

This clonotype has ten or more counts. The chain employs TRBV15 and TRBJ1-5; D is ambiguous. The CDR3 extends over 14 amino acids. CDR1 LNHNV and CDR2 YYDKDF come from the germline V gene (reference sequence). V was trimmed by 0 bases and J by 3 bases, leaving 6 bases between them. This chain's CDR3 is CATSRDKANQPQHF. The CDR3 bases are TGTGCCACCAGCAGAGATAAAGCCAATCAGCCCCAGCATTTT.

This clonotype was seen only once. This chain connects TRBV6-2 or TRBV6-3 to TRBJ1-1; D remains ambiguous. The CDR3 runs 16 residues. Deletions cut 0 bases from V and 5 bases from J, with 16 bases between. The germline CDR1 and CDR2 sequences are MNHEY and SVGEGT. This CDR3 is CASSYSPNGVWTEAFF. In nucleotides, the CDR3 is TGTGCCAGCAGTTACTCCCCCAACGGGGTTTGGACTGAAGCTTTCTTT.

V is TRBV12-3 or TRBV12-4 and J is TRBJ2-1; D is ambiguous. The V end was cut by 3 bases, the J end by 1 base, with 10 bases between. CDR3 length equals 15 residues. CDR3: CASSLTAGSYNEQFF. The CDR3 DNA follows: TGTGCCAGCAGTTTGACCGCCGGGTCCTACAATGAGCAGTTCTTC.

This clonotype was recorded a few times. The chain recombines TRBV18 with TRBJ2-3, with no clear D. CDR1 and CDR2 (germline): KGHSH, LQKENI. The CDR3 is 14 amino acids. V lost 3 bases and J lost 0, with 7 bases in between. Here the CDR3 DNA reads TGTGCCAGCTCACCGGGGTTTAGCACAGATACGCAGTATTTT. It codes for CASSPGFSTDTQYF.

This clonotype was observed a few times. V is TRBV7-2 and J is TRBJ1-2, with D possibly TRBD1 on 5 matching bases. V lost 3 bases and J 8 bases, leaving 13 bases between the germline ends. The CDR3 covers 13 residues. The germline V gene has CDR1 SGHTA and CDR2 FQGNSA. Here the CDR3 reads CASSFFRDDGYTF. Written as DNA, the CDR3 is TGTGCCAGCAGCTTTTTCAGGGACGACGGCTACACCTTC.

In this sample, this clonotype turned up a few times. This chain links TRBV15 with TRBJ2-5; D might be TRBD2 (6 bases). V was trimmed by 4 bases and J by 2 bases, leaving 11 bases between them. The V gene's germline CDR1 is LNHNV and CDR2 YYDKDF (reference sequence). This CDR3 is 14 amino acids long. CDR3: CATSTADYQETQYF. The CDR3 coding sequence is TGTGCCACCAGCACCGCGGACTATCAAGAGACCCAGTACTTC.

This clonotype was recorded a few times. The rearrangement links TRBV12-3 or TRBV12-4 to TRBJ2-2, with D uncertain. V lost 3 bases to trimming and J lost 2 bases, with 13 bases between them. The CDR3 contains 16 residues. This CDR3 reads CASSFGQRRNTGELFF. CDR3 sequence (DNA): TGTGCCAGCAGTTTTGGTCAACGCCGCAACACCGGGGAGCTGTTTTTT.

This clonotype has ten or more counts. The chain uses TRBV20-1 and TRBJ2-7, with 10 bases fitting TRBD2. Germline V lookup: CDR1 DFQATT, CDR2 SNEGSKA (reference sequence). Losses at the gene ends were 6 bases for V and 5 bases for J; bases not matched to a gene: 22. CDR3 size: 18 residues. CDR3 sequence: CSARSRDRVASGRHEQYF. CDR3 DNA: TGCAGTGCCCGATCGAGGGATCGGGTAGCTAGCGGGAGACACGAGCAGTACTTC.